This entry features one T cell receptor (beta chain) sequence. For every subset, genomic DNA was evenly distributed across several immunoSEQ plates. Clones were read by immunoSEQ multiplex PCR, and TCRdb kept only the in-frame ones, dropping some. The table lists 650,000 to 700,000 clones, 90% of them singletons. These data originate in a study of shared clonotypes between healthy human individuals. Looking at the study overall: A donor's plate count was three for CD4 naive and three for CD4 memory; CD8 naive had two and CD8 memory one.

With 2 bases removed from V and 4 bases from J, the gap between germline ends came to 21 bases. This CDR3 comprises 18 residues. Germline V lookup: CDR1 SGHTA, CDR2 FQGTGA. This TCR came from a man between 18 and 29 years old in good health. Some clones in this sample may be carry-over from other donors' samples. The chain links TRBV7-3 to TRBJ2-1; D unclear. Sequenced: memory CD8+ T cells from PBMCs. Stated subset: CD45RO+ cells pooled with CCR7-negative TemRA cells. CDR3 in amino acids: CASSLGGRPLLTYNEQFF. Here the CDR3 DNA reads TGTGCCAGCAGCTTAGGCGGCAGGCCCCTGCTGACTTACAATGAGCAGTTCTTC.